The following is a T cell receptor (beta chain) sequence with its context. Its antigen is currently unknown. The CDR3 is 15 amino acids. Germline CDR1 and CDR2: SGHNT and YYREEE (reference sequence). With 60 Vbeta and 13 Jbeta primers, the PCR was carried out. Repertoires were generated with immunoSEQ multiplex PCR, while TCRdb's copy carries only in-frame clones and drops some. The table has a few hundred thousand clones, about 80% seen once; the top ten hold approximately 0.3%. The sample originates from a study of cytomegalovirus exposure and HLA in healthy donors. Study-wide findings and caveats: Reports indicate that TCR beta sequences accurately predicted the HLA-A and HLA-B alleles of most subjects.

This receptor was identified in a girl aged 2 to 9 in good health and CMV-seronegative. The chain combines TRBV5-4 with TRBJ2-5; TRBD2 aligns across 10 bases. With the DNA end fitting TRBJ2-7 better, the J assignment may be wrong. The sample taken for sequencing was PBMCs. The CDR3 loop reads CASSFSAGGRHEQYF. The CDR3 region has the DNA TGTGCCAGCAGCTTTTCAGCGGGGGGGCGCCACGAGCAGTACTTC.